Presented here are 5 T cell receptor beta chains from one specimen sequenced in a study of cytomegalovirus exposure and HLA in healthy donors. A multiplex PCR was run with 60 Vbeta primers and 13 Jbeta primers. Libraries were prepared by immunoSEQ multiplex PCR; TCRdb keeps only in-frame clonotypes and omits some of them. The table lists some 160,000 clones, roughly 70% of them singletons. Sequencing was done on a sample of PBMCs. Receptor source: a woman in her 40s in good health and CMV-seronegative.

J is TRBJ2-1 and V is TRBV19; TRBD2 matches 9 bases. This CDR3 comprises 15 residues. In germline, CDR1 is LNHDA, CDR2 SQIVND (reference sequence). Trimming cost V 6 bases and J 5 bases; bases outside gene matches: 8. CDR3: CASRLSGSAHNEQFF. Written as DNA, the CDR3 is TGTGCCAGTAGACTTAGCGGGAGCGCTCACAATGAGCAGTTCTTC. Full variable domain (outside the CDR3, taken from reference TRBV19 and TRBJ2-1): DGGITQSPKYLFRKEGQNVTLSCEQNLNHDAMYWYRQDPGQGLRLIYYSQIVNDFQKGDIAEGYSVSREKKESFPLTVTSAQKNPTAFYLCASRLSGSAHNEQFFGPGTRLTVL.

This clone has a single count. The CDR3 bases are TGTGCCAGCAGTGAAGGTTCTAGCGGCTACGAGCAGTACTTC. Translated, it gives CASSEGSSGYEQYF. This chain connects TRBV6-1 to TRBJ2-7, with TRBD2 matching over 7 bases. With 1 base clipped from V and 3 bases from J, the junction kept 3 bases outside the gene matches. The V gene's germline CDR1 is MNHNS and CDR2 SASEGT. The CDR3 totals 14 residues.

The chain links TRBV6-5 to TRBJ1-1; D uncertain. V was shortened by 0 bases and J by 0 bases, with 8 bases between the two germline ends. The CDR3 consists of 15 residues. Germline V gene data show CDR1 as MNHEY and CDR2 as SVGAGI. This chain's CDR3 is CASSYSRSLNTEAFF. For the CDR3, the DNA is TGTGCCAGCAGTTACTCGAGGTCGCTGAACACTGAAGCTTTCTTT.

To note about this clone: An end of the junction differs from the germline gene, which may be a read error. V is TRBV7-9 and J is TRBJ1-1; 10 nucleotides align to TRBD1. In germline, CDR1 is SEHNR, CDR2 FQNEAQ (reference sequence). The CDR3 contains 18 residues. The CDR3 DNA follows: TGTTCCAGCAGCTCTCTACGGGACAGGGGAACGTTGAACACTGAAGCTTTCTTT. Its translation is CSSSSLRDRGTLNTEAFF.

This rearrangement joins TRBV30 to TRBJ2-5, with D uncertain. The J call is doubtful: the DNA matches TRBJ2-7 better. This CDR3 spans 11 amino acids. Germline V gene data show CDR1 as GTSNPN and CDR2 as SVGIG (reference sequence). CDR3 protein: CAWSVWFEQYF. The CDR3 region has the DNA TGTGCCTGGAGTGTGTGGTTCGAGCAGTACTTC.